Listed below are T cell receptor beta chains from one sample, sequenced in a study of CD8 T cells in Susac syndrome. TCRdb itself ran the immunoSEQ multiplex PCR reads through MiXCR, one entry per CDR3 protein. Found here are some 400,000 distinct CDR3 sequences, 75% to 90% of them singletons; the top ten hold around 0.12%. The specimen sequenced was CD8+ T cells from PBMCs. All receptors come from a human donor with multiple sclerosis. CDR3s include the opening cysteine and the closing phenylalanine or tryptophan. A D gene is named only where the DNA matches it firmly. Some rows have no size entry. The others give once, few or many, or a class for an expanded clone.

DNA	CDR3	V	size	D	J	length
TGTGCCAGCAGTGTGGGGGGGGCGAGCTCCTACGAGCAGTACTTC	CASSVGGASSYEQYF	TRBV7-8	.	.	TRBJ2-7	15
TGTGCCAGCAGTGATCTGGGACAGGGGAAAGAGTCGAACTCCTACGAGCAGTACTTC	CASSDLGQGKESNSYEQYF	TRBV25-1	.	TRBD1	TRBJ2-7	19
TGTGCCAGCAGCTTGGCCTATAGCAATCAGCCCCAGCATTTT	CASSLAYSNQPQHF	TRBV5-4	.	.	TRBJ1-5	14
TGTGCCAGCTGTTCTCTTCGCGAGCATCCCCACGACGAGCAGTACTTC	CASCSLREHPHDEQYF	TRBV28	once	.	TRBJ2-7	16
TGTGCCAGCTCACCATGGGACAGGGCCCCTCAATTTTACGAGCAGTACTTC	CASSPWDRAPQFYEQYF	TRBV18	.	TRBD1	TRBJ2-7	17
TGTGCCAGTAGCGCTGGGACAGGCACCAATCAGCCCCAGCATTTT	CASSAGTGTNQPQHF	TRBV19	.	TRBD1	TRBJ1-5	15
TGTGCCAGCAGTGAAGCGATGGGGGGGCTCGGCTACGATCGCGAGCAGTACTTC	CASSEAMGGLGYDREQYF	TRBV2	.	.	TRBJ2-7	18
TGTGCCGGAGCGGAGGGGTACGAGCAGTACTTC	CAGAEGYEQYF	TRBV30	.	.	TRBJ2-7	11
TGCAGTGCTAAAAGACGGCTGAACACTGAAGCTTTCTTT	CSAKRRLNTEAFF	TRBV20-1	.	.	TRBJ1-1	13
TGTGCCAGCAGCGCCGCAACTAGCGAACACGCCTACGAGCAGTACTTC	CASSAATSEHAYEQYF	TRBV7-6	.	TRBD2	TRBJ2-7	16
TGTGCCAGCAGTCCCTCAGGGGGTTGGACTGAAGCTTTCTTT	CASSPSGGWTEAFF	TRBV6-5	.	TRBD1	TRBJ1-1	14
TGTGCCTGGGGTGTTGGGCTTAGCACAGATACGCAGTATTTT	CAWGVGLSTDTQYF	TRBV30	.	.	TRBJ2-3	14
TGTGCCAGCAGTCTCGAGGTGGGGACAGGGGCCACTGAAGCTTTCTTT	CASSLEVGTGATEAFF	TRBV7-3	.	TRBD1	TRBJ1-1	16
TGTGCCAGCAGTGAAGTACGACTAGGCAATGAGCAGTTCTTC	CASSEVRLGNEQFF	TRBV2	.	.	TRBJ2-1	14
TGTGCCAGCTCCCCTGGTGGCCCCTACGAGCAGTACTTC	CASSPGGPYEQYF	TRBV27	few	.	TRBJ2-7	13
TGTGCCAGCAGTGAATTTCTCGGTATGAACACTGAAGCTTTCTTT	CASSEFLGMNTEAFF	TRBV25-1	.	.	TRBJ1-1	15
TGTGCCAGCAGCTTAGCGACTGGAGGCTACAATGAGCAGTTCTTC	CASSLATGGYNEQFF	TRBV7-9	.	.	TRBJ2-1	15
TGCGCCAGCAGCCAAGAACTAGCGGGAGGGAGCACAGATACGCAGTATTTT	CASSQELAGGSTDTQYF	TRBV4-1	.	TRBD2	TRBJ2-3	17
TGCGCCAGCAGCCGTACCCGGTACACCTACAATGAGCAGTTCTTC	CASSRTRYTYNEQFF	TRBV5-1	.	.	TRBJ2-1	15
TGTGCCAGCAGTTACTCTTTCAGGTTCAATCAGCCCCAGCATTTT	CASSYSFRFNQPQHF	TRBV6-6	.	.	TRBJ1-5	15
TGTGCCAGCAGGTTTGATAGCGGGATCACAGATACGCAGTATTTT	CASRFDSGITDTQYF	TRBV6-1	.	TRBD2	TRBJ2-3	15
TGCGCCATTCTTAGCCGGGCACGGTCCTACGAGCAGTACTTC	CAILSRARSYEQYF	TRBV23-1	.	.	TRBJ2-7	14
TGCAGCGTCGTAGGGGTTGGAAACACCATATATTTT	CSVVGVGNTIYF	TRBV29-1	.	.	TRBJ1-3	12
TGTGCCAGCAGTGAGACTAGCGGGGGGGCCGATGAGCAGTTCTTC	CASSETSGGADEQFF	TRBV6-1	.	TRBD2	TRBJ2-1	15
TGCAGCGCCTGGGACAGGGGGATTGAGCAGTTCTTC	CSAWDRGIEQFF	TRBV29-1	.	TRBD1	TRBJ2-1	12
TGTGCCAGCTCCTACACGATACAAGAGACCCAGTACTTC	CASSYTIQETQYF	TRBV6-2/TRBV6-3	once	.	TRBJ2-5	13
TGTGCCAGCAGCTCAAACCCGGGACAGGAGGCCACTGAAGCTTTCTTT	CASSSNPGQEATEAFF	TRBV7-9	.	TRBD1	TRBJ1-1	16
TGTGCCAGCAGTTCTGCCGGGACAGGGGTATACGAGCAGTACTTC	CASSSAGTGVYEQYF	TRBV6-6	.	TRBD1	TRBJ2-7	15
TGTGCCAGCAGCCAAGAAGGGAGACAGGGGGCTAAAGATACGCAGTATTTT	CASSQEGRQGAKDTQYF	TRBV3-1	.	TRBD1	TRBJ2-3	17
TGTGCCAGCAGCAAATCCCCGTCAAGCCAGCCCCAGCATTTT	CASSKSPSSQPQHF	TRBV21-1	.	.	TRBJ1-5	14
TGCGCCAGCAGCCTGGGGGGCCAAGGCGCGGGAGGTGGCTACACCTTC	CASSLGGQGAGGGYTF	TRBV4-1	.	.	TRBJ1-2	16
TGCAGTGTCTACCCCGTGCGGGAGGCCTACAATGAGCAGTTCTTC	CSVYPVREAYNEQFF	TRBV20-1	.	TRBD2	TRBJ2-1	15
TGCAGTGCTAGAGAGGAGACAGACTTTGAAGCTTTCTTT	CSAREETDFEAFF	TRBV20-1	.	.	TRBJ1-1	13
TGTGTCACAGGGGCGGAGTATGGCTACACCTTC	CVTGAEYGYTF	TRBV27	.	TRBD1	TRBJ1-2	11
TGCGCCAGCAGCTTGCCTGGGACCGGTAATTCACCCCTCCACTTT	CASSLPGTGNSPLHF	TRBV5-1	.	.	TRBJ1-6	15
TGTGCCAGCACTCGCGGGACAGGGGGATCCAACTATGGCTACACCTTC	CASTRGTGGSNYGYTF	TRBV6-1	.	TRBD1	TRBJ1-2	16
TGTGCCAGCAGCAGCCTGGTGGAACAAGAGACCCAGTACTTC	CASSSLVEQETQYF	TRBV12-3/TRBV12-4	.	.	TRBJ2-5	14
TGTGCCAGCACAGGGGGGGACCCTACTCTCGAGCAGTACTTC	CASTGGDPTLEQYF	TRBV12-3/TRBV12-4	.	.	TRBJ2-7	14
TGTGCCAGCAGCCCCATCGACAGTCGCGGGGAGCTGTTTTTT	CASSPIDSRGELFF	TRBV5-6	once	.	TRBJ2-2	14
TGCAGCGTTCTAGCGGGGGGTGTCCACAATGAGCAGTTCTTC	CSVLAGGVHNEQFF	TRBV29-1	.	TRBD2	TRBJ2-1	14
TGTGCCAGTAGTATCGCAGAAAACGTCGAGCAGTACTTC	CASSIAENVEQYF	TRBV19	.	.	TRBJ2-7	13
TGTGCCAGCAGTGTGGCCACCACCTACAATGAGCAGTTCTTC	CASSVATTYNEQFF	TRBV6-1	.	.	TRBJ2-1	14
TGTGCCAGCAGCCTCGACAGGACACTTCAAGAGACCCAGTACTTC	CASSLDRTLQETQYF	TRBV7-8	.	.	TRBJ2-5	15
TGTGCCAGCAGTTTAGAAGCGTATAGCTCCTACGAGCAGTACTTC	CASSLEAYSSYEQYF	TRBV28	.	.	TRBJ2-7	15
TGCGCCAGCAGCCAAGCACGTTTCTACGAGCAGTACTTC	CASSQARFYEQYF	TRBV4-1	few	.	TRBJ2-7	13
TGCAGTGCTAGAGATTCGACTAGCGGGGTTTTTGAGTTCTTC	CSARDSTSGVFEFF	TRBV20-1	.	TRBD2	TRBJ2-1	14
TGCAGTGCTCTCGCCCCGGATGAGCAGTTCTTC	CSALAPDEQFF	TRBV20-1	.	.	TRBJ2-1	11
TGTGCCAGCAGTTTATGGGGCGGTTCCTACGAGCAGTACTTC	CASSLWGGSYEQYF	TRBV27	.	.	TRBJ2-7	14
TGTGCCAGCAGCGCACCGGGACACGGTTTCTTGGTTGAAGCTTTCTTT	CASSAPGHGFLVEAFF	TRBV7-3	.	.	TRBJ1-1	16
TGTGCCAGCAGTGGACTAGCGGCCACAGATACGCAGTATTTT	CASSGLAATDTQYF	TRBV2	once	TRBD2	TRBJ2-3	14
TGTGCCAGCAGTTCCTTGGGTACGACCTACGAGCAGTACTTC	CASSSLGTTYEQYF	TRBV6-2/TRBV6-3	few	.	TRBJ2-7	14
TGTGCCAGCAGTTTAGGGACAGGGGGTCTGAACACTGAAGCTTTCTTT	CASSLGTGGLNTEAFF	TRBV12-3/TRBV12-4	few	TRBD1	TRBJ1-1	16
TGTGCCAGCAGCCACCCCTTTGGGGGCTACAATGAGCAGTTCTTC	CASSHPFGGYNEQFF	TRBV27	.	.	TRBJ2-1	15
TGTGCCAGTACCCGGTCCGCCTATGGTGAAAAACTGTTTTTT	CASTRSAYGEKLFF	TRBV19	.	.	TRBJ1-4	14
TGTGCCAGCAGCCCCATTATCGGGAATGAGCAGTTCTTC	CASSPIIGNEQFF	TRBV5-5	.	.	TRBJ2-1	13